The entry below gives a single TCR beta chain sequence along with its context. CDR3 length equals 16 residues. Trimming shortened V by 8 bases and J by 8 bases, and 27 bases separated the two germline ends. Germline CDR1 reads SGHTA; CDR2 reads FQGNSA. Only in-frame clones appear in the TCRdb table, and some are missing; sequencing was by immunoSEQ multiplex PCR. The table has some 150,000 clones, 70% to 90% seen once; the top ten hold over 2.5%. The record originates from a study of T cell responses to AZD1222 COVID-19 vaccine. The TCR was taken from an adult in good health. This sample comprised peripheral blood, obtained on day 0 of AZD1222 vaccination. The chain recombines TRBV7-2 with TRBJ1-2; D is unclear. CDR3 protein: CASLREGTITARGYTF. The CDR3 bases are TGTGCCAGCCTGCGGGAGGGCACCATCACGGCGCGAGGCTACACCTTC.